Presented here are 31 T cell receptor beta chains from one specimen sequenced in a study of CD8 T cells in Susac syndrome. Roughly 0.45 to 1 ug RNA was reverse transcribed with random hexamers. TCRdb analysed the immunoSEQ multiplex PCR reads with MiXCR anew, one entry per CDR3 protein. The profile shows some 260,000 distinct CDR3 sequences, around 83% of them singletons. Material for sequencing was CD8+ T cells from PBMCs. The origin of the receptors is a human donor with multiple sclerosis.

The gene calls are TRBV3-1 and TRBJ1-6; a weak D match, TRBD1 (5 bases). Trimming removed 0 bases at V and 0 bases at J, with 15 bases between. The germline CDR1 and CDR2 sequences are LGHDT and YNNKEL (reference sequence). The CDR3 has 19 residues. CDR3: CASSQELGPKVSYNSPLHF. The DNA for the CDR3 is TGTGCCAGCAGCCAAGAGCTGGGACCGAAAGTCTCCTATAATTCACCCCTCCACTTT.

The V gene is TRBV9, the J gene TRBJ2-1; no clear D. The germline V gene has CDR1 SGDLS and CDR2 YYNGEE. The CDR3 is 14 residues long. Trimming pared 4 bases from V and 5 bases from J, leaving 13 bases between. The CDR3 coding sequence is TGTGCCAGCAGCTTAAGAAGGGCGGACAATGAGCAGTTCTTC. Translating it yields CASSLRRADNEQFF. The full variable domain, in which reference TRBV9 and TRBJ2-1 provide the parts outside the CDR3, is DSGVTQTPKHLITATGQRVTLRCSPRSGDLSVYWYQQSLDQGLQFLIQYYNGEERAKGNILERFSAQQFPDLHSELNLSSLELGDSALYFCASSLRRADNEQFFGPGTRLTVL.

CDR3 nucleotides: TGTGCCAGCAGCCAGTACCAAGAGACCCAGTACTTC. Translated, it gives CASSQYQETQYF. The genes are TRBV7-9 and TRBJ2-5; D gene unclear. Per germline, CDR1 SEHNR and CDR2 FQNEAQ (reference sequence). CDR3 length: 12 amino acids. Trimming left V 5 bases short and J 0 bases short, with 4 bases between.

CDR3 residues: CASSFSGFPLHF. The CDR3 DNA is TGTGCCAGCAGCTTCTCGGGTTTTCCCCTCCACTTT. The chain is built from TRBV7-9 and TRBJ1-6; D not certain. V gave up 3 bases and J gave up 13 bases, with 10 bases separating them. This CDR3 comprises 12 residues. The germline V gene encodes CDR1 SEHNR and CDR2 FQNEAQ (reference sequence).

The chain couples TRBV9 to TRBJ2-1; D call uncertain. Looked up from germline, CDR1 is SGDLS and CDR2 is YYNGEE. The CDR3 contains 14 residues. The V end was cut by 0 bases, the J end by 6 bases, with 10 bases between. The CDR3 nucleotides read TGTGCCAGCAGCGTAGGACAAAGGGCCAATGAGCAGTTCTTC. It encodes CASSVGQRANEQFF.

As DNA, the CDR3 is TGTGCCAGCAGCGTATCCGGACAGGGTTCGCCCGGGGAGCTGTTTTTT. It encodes CASSVSGQGSPGELFF. The gene calls are TRBV9 and TRBJ2-2; 8 nucleotides align to TRBD1. Germline V gene data show CDR1 as SGDLS and CDR2 as YYNGEE. This CDR3 is 16 amino acids long. V shed 1 base and J 6 bases; nucleotides not matched to a gene: 8.

Of note for this clonotype: At one end, the junction sequence differs from germline, possibly due to a read error. The genes are TRBV7-3 and TRBJ2-1, with D perhaps TRBD2 (6 bases). The germline gives CDR1 SGHTA, CDR2 FQGTGA. The CDR3 has 15 amino acids. The CDR3 sequence: CASSLTSGSYNEQLF. CDR3 nucleotide sequence: TGTGCCAGCAGCTTAACTAGCGGCTCCTACAATGAGCAGCTCTTC.

The V and J genes are TRBV30 and TRBJ2-7; 9 nucleotides align to TRBD2. The CDR3 sequence is 13 residues long. V shed 4 bases, J shed 4 bases, and the junction held 5 bases outside the gene matches. Germline V CDR1 and CDR2: GTSNPN, SVGIG (reference sequence). The CDR3: CAWTSGTTYEQYF. Written as DNA, the CDR3 is TGTGCCTGGACTAGCGGGACGACGTACGAGCAGTACTTC.

This chain connects TRBV27 to TRBJ2-7, with D uncertain. The CDR3 has 16 amino acids. Trimming left V 5 bases short and J 2 bases short, with 19 bases between. Germline V gene lookup returns CDR1 MNHEY and CDR2 SMNVEV (reference sequence). CDR3 region: CASSAPKGYPPYEQYF. CDR3 in DNA: TGTGCCAGCAGTGCCCCCAAGGGCTACCCGCCCTACGAGCAGTACTTC.

The chain has TRBV9 and TRBJ2-4; possibly TRBD2 for D (6 bases). V shed 0 bases and J shed 8 bases, with 9 bases lying between them. The CDR3 length is 13 residues. Germline V lookup: CDR1 SGDLS, CDR2 YYNGEE. The CDR3 spells CASSVGGEDIQYF. CDR3 in DNA: TGTGCCAGCAGCGTAGGAGGGGAGGACATTCAGTACTTC.

This chain uses TRBV11-2 with TRBJ2-3, with 13 bases that match TRBD2. The V gene end was trimmed by 5 bases and the J gene end by 0 bases; junction bases not matched to a gene: 5. The CDR3 runs to 17 residues. Per the germline V gene, CDR1 is SGHAT and CDR2 is FQNNGV. The CDR3 DNA is TGTGCCAGCAGCCTCCGGACTAGCGGGAGTAGCACAGATACGCAGTATTTT. Its protein product is CASSLRTSGSSTDTQYF.

The chain has TRBV5-1 and TRBJ2-1; D is possibly TRBD2 (7 bases). This CDR3 spans 16 amino acids. Looked up from germline, CDR1 is SGHRS and CDR2 is YFSETQ. V lost 4 bases and J lost 4, with 18 bases in between. CDR3 in amino acids: CASSPAGAATYNEQFF. CDR3 nucleotides: TGCGCCAGCAGCCCCGCGGGGGCAGCCACTTACAATGAGCAGTTCTTC.

The V and J genes are TRBV11-2 and TRBJ2-7; 7 nucleotides line up with TRBD1. Germline assignment: CDR1 SGHAT and CDR2 FQNNGV. This CDR3 spans 13 amino acids. V was pared by 4 bases and J by 2 bases, with 2 bases of the junction left unmatched. The CDR3 DNA is TGTGCCAGCAGCTGGGGACAGCCCTACGAGCAGTACTTC. The encoded protein is CASSWGQPYEQYF.

The J gene is TRBJ2-1, the V gene TRBV4-1, with TRBD2 matching over 9 bases. CDR1 and CDR2 from the germline V gene are MGHRA and YSYEKL. The V segment lost 3 bases and the J segment 4 bases; nucleotides outside the gene matches: 10. The CDR3 has 17 amino acids. CDR3 protein: CASSQAPQREEYNEQFF. CDR3 coding DNA: TGCGCCAGCAGCCAGGCCCCCCAGCGGGAGGAGTACAATGAGCAGTTCTTC.

The chain joins TRBV7-6 to TRBJ2-3; D is unclear. The germline V gene encodes CDR1 SGHVS and CDR2 FNYEAQ. Trimming removed 1 base at V and 3 bases at J, with 11 bases between. CDR3 size: 15 residues. In DNA form, the CDR3 reads TGTGCCAGCAGCTTAGGGGCCGTGGGTACAGATACGCAGTATTTT. It encodes CASSLGAVGTDTQYF.

The DNA of the CDR3 is TGTGCCAGCAGCTCCGAGGGAAGAGGCAATCAGCCCCAGCATTTT. Translated, it gives CASSSEGRGNQPQHF. V and J are TRBV7-9 and TRBJ1-5; no definite D call. The germline V gene encodes CDR1 SEHNR and CDR2 FQNEAQ (reference sequence). The CDR3 is 15 residues long. Trimming took off 4 bases at V and 2 bases at J, with 12 bases between the two ends.

This clonotype was found a few times. The V and J genes are TRBV27 and TRBJ2-7; D perhaps matches TRBD2 (5 bases). V was cut by 2 bases and J by 2 bases, with 10 bases left in between. The CDR3 runs to 14 residues. CDR1 MNHEY and CDR2 SMNVEV come from the germline V gene (reference sequence). Written as DNA, the CDR3 is TGTGCCAGCAGTTTAGGAGGACGAACCTACGAGCAGTACTTC. Translation gives CASSLGGRTYEQYF.

This chain joins TRBV7-9 and TRBJ2-3; D unresolved. Per germline, CDR1 SEHNR and CDR2 FQNEAQ (reference sequence). Trimming cost V 3 bases and J 0 bases, with 7 bases left between them. The CDR3 has 14 residues. CDR3 protein: CASSLLGSTDTQYF. CDR3 in DNA: TGTGCCAGCAGCTTGCTCGGCAGCACAGATACGCAGTATTTT.

This chain uses TRBV11-2 with TRBJ1-1; the D gene is possibly TRBD1 (6 bases). Per germline, CDR1 SGHAT and CDR2 FQNNGV. V lost 1 base, J lost 0 bases, and 15 bases lay in between. CDR3 size: 17 residues. The chain's CDR3 is CASSLAPRGGLNTEAFF. In nucleotides, the CDR3 is TGTGCCAGCAGCTTAGCCCCCCGGGGGGGCTTGAACACTGAAGCTTTCTTT.

The V call is TRBV28, the J call TRBJ1-5, with TRBD1 matching 8 bases. CDR3 length: 14 residues. Germline-derived CDR1 and CDR2 are MDHEN and SYDVKM. V shed 6 bases and J 5 bases; nucleotides not matched to a gene: 6. The CDR3 loop reads CASRTGVRYQPQHF. In DNA form, the CDR3 reads TGTGCCAGCAGGACAGGGGTGCGGTATCAGCCCCAGCATTTT.

This clonotype was observed a few times. This chain joins TRBV6-5 and TRBJ2-7; D gene ambiguous. The CDR3 spans 15 residues. Germline-derived CDR1 and CDR2 are MNHEY and SVGAGI. Trimming stripped 0 bases from V and 0 bases from J, with 9 bases between. CDR3: CASSYSTPSSYEQYF. The CDR3 DNA reads TGTGCCAGCAGTTACTCGACCCCATCCTCCTACGAGCAGTACTTC.

This clonotype came up a few times. This chain joins TRBV6-1 and TRBJ1-4, with D possibly being TRBD1 (6 bases). Trimming removed 6 bases from V and 3 bases from J, with 14 bases in between. The CDR3 runs 15 residues. Germline CDR1 is MNHNS and CDR2 is SASEGT. CDR3 residues: CASRGPGQPNEKLFF. The CDR3 region has the DNA TGTGCCAGCAGGGGCCCCGGACAGCCTAATGAAAAACTGTTTTTT.

This clonotype has only a few counts. This chain connects TRBV7-9 to TRBJ2-2; weak D call: TRBD1 (5 bases). Germline V gene data show CDR1 as SEHNR and CDR2 as FQNEAQ (reference sequence). Trimming took off 8 bases at V and 7 bases at J, with 17 bases between the two ends. There are 14 residues in the CDR3. Written as DNA, the CDR3 is TGTGCCAGCCCTGGGCAGGGTCGCAACGGGGAGCTGTTTTTT. Amino acid sequence: CASPGQGRNGELFF.

V is TRBV27 and J is TRBJ2-7, with 9 nucleotides matching TRBD1. This CDR3 has 14 amino acids. Germline CDR1 and CDR2: MNHEY and SMNVEV (reference sequence). V gave up 6 bases and J gave up 3 bases; unmatched junction bases: 6. This chain's CDR3 is CASRPGQGIYEQYF. The CDR3 region has the DNA TGTGCCAGCAGACCGGGACAGGGCATCTACGAGCAGTACTTC.

The V call is TRBV20-1, the J call TRBJ2-5; 9 bases agree with TRBD1. Germline V gives CDR1 DFQATT, CDR2 SNEGSKA (reference sequence). The CDR3 runs to 19 residues. With 3 bases clipped from V and 4 bases from J, the junction kept 21 bases outside the gene matches. This chain's CDR3 is CSASLPGTGRVVGGETQYF. CDR3 sequence (DNA): TGCAGTGCTAGTTTGCCCGGGACAGGGCGGGTAGTGGGAGGAGAGACCCAGTACTTC.

Here the CDR3 DNA reads TGTGCCAGCAGGGAAACGAGCGGGGGGCGGCCCTACGAGCAGTACTTC. Its protein product is CASRETSGGRPYEQYF. V usage is TRBV12-3 or TRBV12-4 and J usage is TRBJ2-7; 9 bases map to TRBD2. The ends lost 6 bases at V and 2 bases at J; junction bases unmatched: 11. This CDR3 is 16 amino acids long.

The chain combines TRBV9 with TRBJ2-5, with TRBD1 matching over 10 bases. This CDR3 is 17 amino acids long. Germline V gene data show CDR1 as SGDLS and CDR2 as YYNGEE. V dropped 0 bases and J dropped 5; count of bases not matched to a gene: 10. The CDR3 reads CASSVGPGTGAFETQYF. The CDR3 coding sequence is TGTGCCAGCAGCGTAGGTCCCGGGACAGGGGCGTTTGAGACCCAGTACTTC. The entire variable domain, with the rest obtained from reference TRBV9 and TRBJ2-5, is as follows: DSGVTQTPKHLITATGQRVTLRCSPRSGDLSVYWYQQSLDQGLQFLIQYYNGEERAKGNILERFSAQQFPDLHSELNLSSLELGDSALYFCASSVGPGTGAFETQYFGPGTRLLVL.

This chain links TRBV9 with TRBJ2-1; D may be TRBD2 (6 bases). Germline V lookup: CDR1 SGDLS, CDR2 YYNGEE. V gave up 4 bases and J gave up 1 base, with 9 bases separating them. CDR3 length equals 14 residues. CDR3 in DNA: TGTGCCAGCAGCCCGACTAGATCCTACAATGAGCAGTTCTTC. Amino acids: CASSPTRSYNEQFF.

The chain recombines TRBV27 with TRBJ1-1; D remains unclear. This CDR3 has 11 residues. From germline, CDR1 is MNHEY and CDR2 SMNVEV (reference sequence). The V end was cut by 6 bases, the J end by 0 bases, with 2 bases between. CDR3: CASRVNTEAFF. The DNA for the CDR3 is TGTGCCAGCAGGGTGAACACTGAAGCTTTCTTT.

The chain joins TRBV7-9 to TRBJ2-1; TRBD2 matches at 7 bases. Germline V CDR1 and CDR2: SEHNR, FQNEAQ (reference sequence). J lost 10 bases, V lost 0 bases, and 12 bases had no gene match. The CDR3 runs to 16 residues. The DNA of the CDR3 is TGTGCCAGCAGCTTAGCGGAGGGCGGGAGACGGTGGGAGCAGTTCTTC. Translation gives CASSLAEGGRRWEQFF.

J is TRBJ2-7 and V is TRBV4-1; D possibly corresponds to TRBD2 (5 bases). Trimming removed 1 base from V and 3 bases from J, with 13 bases in between. Germline lookup yields CDR1 MGHRA and CDR2 YSYEKL. The length of the CDR3 is 15 residues. Written as DNA, the CDR3 is TGCGCCAGCAGCCAAGTCTTGGATCGGGGCTACGAGCAGTACTTC. As protein: CASSQVLDRGYEQYF.